Sequencing of this TCR beta chain was carried out in a study of CD8 T cells in ankylosing spondylitis (dated by TCRdb to between 2016 and 2019). With respect to the entire study: T cell receptor beta repertoires were profiled in healthy donors and ankylosing spondylitis patients so that disease-linked TCR variants could be found. The whole study cohort included roughly 110 healthy donors and about two dozen ankylosing spondylitis patients. Peripheral blood was sampled, and synovial fluid was also collected from ankylosing spondylitis patients. Points the paper makes about the study in general: The disease-linked clones were reported to be significantly enriched in matched synovial fluid samples from ankylosing spondylitis patients. A TCR beta motif of about 8 highly homologous amino acid variants appeared characteristic of blood from ankylosing spondylitis patients. Some motif variants were previously reported in synovial fluid and blood of reactive arthritis patients, suggesting common disease-initiation mechanisms. In peripheral blood, the disease-linked clones were found at relatively low frequencies and had a CD8+ phenotype.

These reads were obtained on an Illumina HiSeq 2500. Quantitative 5'-RACE with molecular barcodes was used to prepare TCR beta libraries. In the authors' own workflow: A new computational method based on a probabilistic model of VDJ rearrangement was used to identify disease-linked TCR variants. TCRdb trimmed the raw reads at Q25, called clones with MiXCR and kept productive beta chains. Rows matching on CDR3 protein sequence are summarized as one entry with the most common DNA and genes. What appears here as the V and J calls and clone size reflects TCRdb's work, not the paper's. For this sample there are a few hundred thousand distinct CDR3 sequences; over 15% appear just once. The ten largest clones represent approximately 1% of the sample. V sheds 2 bases and J sheds 12 bases, leaving 17 bases between their ends. There are 14 amino acids in the CDR3, from cysteine to phenylalanine inclusive. The retained sequence is limited to the CDR3, 42 bases, with the frame set at the first base. In the germline V gene (reference sequence), CDR1 corresponds to LGHDT and CDR2 to YNNKEL.

This clonotype was observed a handful of times. Its antigen is unknown. No much larger clone exists at a distance of one base, and base qualities are not known. Specimen: blood, either unsorted or a sorted T cell fraction (not recorded which). This receptor was taken from a male donor with ankylosing spondylitis. In this chain, TRBV3-1 is recombined with TRBJ2-1, with TRBD1 as a weak D call on 5 bases. The nucleotide sequence is TGTGCCAGCAGCCAAACCACAGGTTCAGGCGGGCAGTTCTTC. Protein translation: CASSQTTGSGGQFF.